This entry concerns a single TCR beta chain. Its target is unknown. The CDR3 loop spans 16 amino acids. The entry originates in a study of cytomegalovirus exposure and HLA in healthy donors. Across the study: Unique TCRs from HLA-typed donors, 70 million to 85 million of them, were held in an early data release. Study-level points and caveats: TCR beta sequences reportedly predicted most subjects' HLA-A and HLA-B alleles accurately.

PCR was performed using 60 Vbeta and 13 Jbeta primers. Libraries were prepared by immunoSEQ multiplex PCR; TCRdb keeps only in-frame clonotypes and omits some of them. The sample includes 150,000 to 200,000 clones, roughly four fifths seen only once; the top ten take approximately 2%. The chain carries TRBV21-1 and TRBJ1-3. TRBV21-1 is a pseudogene. The receptor's source is a man younger than 30 in good health and CMV-seronegative. The sample was PBMCs. CDR3 coding DNA: TGTGCCAGCAGCAATCCAGCCCGGGAAGCTGGAAACACCATATATTTT. It yields the protein CASSNPAREAGNTIYF.